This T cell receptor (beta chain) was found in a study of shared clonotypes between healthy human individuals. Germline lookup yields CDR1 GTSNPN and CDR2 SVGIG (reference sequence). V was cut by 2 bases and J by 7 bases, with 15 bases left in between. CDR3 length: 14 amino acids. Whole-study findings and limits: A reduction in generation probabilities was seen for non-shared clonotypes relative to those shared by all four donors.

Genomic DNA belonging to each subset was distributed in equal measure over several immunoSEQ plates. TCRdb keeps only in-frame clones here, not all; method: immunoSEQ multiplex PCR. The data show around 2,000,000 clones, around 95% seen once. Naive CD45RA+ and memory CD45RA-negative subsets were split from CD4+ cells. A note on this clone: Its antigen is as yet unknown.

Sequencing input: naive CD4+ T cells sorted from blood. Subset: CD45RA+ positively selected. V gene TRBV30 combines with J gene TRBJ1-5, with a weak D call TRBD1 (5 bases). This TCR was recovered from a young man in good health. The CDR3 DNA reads TGTGCCTGGAGTAGCACCAACGGGGGGCAGCCCCAGCATTTT. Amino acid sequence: CAWSSTNGGQPQHF.